What follows are 9 T cell receptor beta chains derived from one specimen sequenced in a study of blood T cell repertoires in COVID-19. Produced via immunoSEQ multiplex PCR; TCRdb's table is partial and in-frame only. This table holds about 380,000 clones, roughly 90% found once. Material for sequencing was PBMCs or T cells enriched from blood (not recorded which). Receptors were obtained from a woman aged 30 to 39 who had recovered from COVID-19.

CDR3 nucleotides: TGTGCCAGCAGCCTTACAGGGGGCCCTGGAAACACCATATATTTT. Translating gives CASSLTGGPGNTIYF. The V call is TRBV3-1 (or the pseudogene TRBV3-2), the J call TRBJ1-3, with 9 bases that match TRBD1. The trim removed 4 bases at V and 2 bases at J, leaving 3 bases unmatched. This CDR3 has 15 amino acids. The germline V gene encodes CDR1 LGHDT and CDR2 YNNKEL (reference sequence).

This clone appeared a few times. This chain joins TRBV4-1 and TRBJ2-2; no clear D. This CDR3 comprises 15 residues. Per germline, CDR1 MGHRA and CDR2 YSYEKL. Trimming took off 1 base at V and 1 base at J, with 7 bases between the two ends. The CDR3 region is CASSQASGNTGELFF. The CDR3 DNA follows: TGCGCCAGCAGCCAAGCGTCGGGGAACACCGGGGAGCTGTTTTTT.

The chain recombines TRBV7-3 with TRBJ2-1, with D perhaps TRBD2 (6 bases). The V gene's germline CDR1 is SGHTA and CDR2 FQGTGA. The CDR3 has 16 amino acids. Trimming shortened V by 2 bases and J by 0 bases, and 11 bases separated the two germline ends. CDR3 nucleotides: TGTGCCAGCAGCTTAGTCGGGGGACTCTCCTACAATGAGCAGTTCTTC. This translates into CASSLVGGLSYNEQFF.

The V gene is TRBV11-1, the J gene TRBJ1-1; possible D gene TRBD1, 6 bases. There are 14 residues in the CDR3. From germline, CDR1 is SGHAT and CDR2 FQDESV (reference sequence). Trimming took 6 bases from V and 1 from J, leaving 12 bases between them. The CDR3 region is CASRLQGSNTEAFF. CDR3 sequence (DNA): TGTGCCAGCAGGCTACAGGGTTCGAACACTGAAGCTTTCTTT.

This clone occurred a few times. The V and J genes are TRBV28 and TRBJ2-2; weak D call: TRBD2 (7 bases). The CDR3 runs to 14 residues. V was pared by 10 bases and J by 4 bases, with 16 bases between. In germline, CDR1 is MDHEN, CDR2 SYDVKM. CDR3 coding DNA: TGTGCCACCTACCGGGGGGCCGGCACCGGGGAGCTGTTTTTT. It is translated as CATYRGAGTGELFF.

This rearrangement joins TRBV12-3 or TRBV12-4 to TRBJ1-2; TRBD1 matches 9 bases. The CDR3 spans 13 residues. V lost 6 bases, J lost 6 bases, and 5 bases stayed unmatched. The CDR3: CASSPTGGHGYTF. CDR3 bases: TGTGCCAGCAGCCCTACAGGGGGCCATGGCTACACCTTC.

The rearrangement uses TRBV5-8 and TRBJ1-2; TRBD1 might be the D (5 bases). CDR1 is SGHTS and CDR2 is YDEGEE in the germline V gene. CDR3 length: 13 residues. The ends were cut back, 8 bases at V and 3 bases at J, with 14 bases in the middle. The CDR3: CASHPGEYYGYTF. The DNA for the CDR3 is TGTGCCAGTCATCCGGGGGAGTACTATGGCTACACCTTC.

The V and J genes are TRBV5-4 and TRBJ2-5; the match to TRBD2 covers 15 bases. Losses at the gene ends were 7 bases for V and 1 base for J; bases not matched to a gene: 5. Germline values: CDR1 SGHNT, CDR2 YYREEE (reference sequence). The CDR3 runs to 16 residues. CDR3: CASGTSGGRTQETQYF. The CDR3 DNA reads as TGTGCCAGCGGGACTAGCGGGGGGCGAACCCAAGAGACCCAGTACTTC.

This clone was picked up one time. V gene TRBV24-1 combines with J gene TRBJ2-5; possible D gene TRBD2, 6 bases. Germline CDR1 and CDR2: KGHDR and SFDVKD. Trimming removed 12 bases at V and 6 bases at J, with 16 bases between. CDR3 length equals 12 residues. The CDR3 nucleotides are TGTGCCCAAGGGACTCCCCGGAAGACCCAGTACTTC. Its protein product is CAQGTPRKTQYF.